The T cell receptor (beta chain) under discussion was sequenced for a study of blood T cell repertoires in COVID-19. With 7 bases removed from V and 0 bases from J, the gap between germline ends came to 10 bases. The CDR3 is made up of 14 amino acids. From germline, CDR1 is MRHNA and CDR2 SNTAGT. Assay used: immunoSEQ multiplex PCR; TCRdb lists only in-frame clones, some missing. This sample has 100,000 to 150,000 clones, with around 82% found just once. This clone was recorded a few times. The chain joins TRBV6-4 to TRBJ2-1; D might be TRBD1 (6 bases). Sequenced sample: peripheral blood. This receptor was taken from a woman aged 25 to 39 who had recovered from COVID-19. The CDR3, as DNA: TGTGCCAGCAAAGCGGACAGCTCCTACAATGAGCAGTTCTTC. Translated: CASKADSSYNEQFF.